A single sample is the source of the 6 T cell receptor beta chains below, sequenced in a study of T cells after yellow fever vaccination. TCRdb re-analysed the 5' RACE reads in MiXCR, keeping a single row per CDR3 protein. The table has about 350,000 distinct CDR3 sequences, roughly 7.5% seen once. The source material was PBMCs, sampled roughly 45 days after the first yellow fever vaccination. The receptors originated from a man between 18 and 35 years old who received the YFV17D yellow fever vaccine.

Only a few counts were recorded for this clonotype. This chain links TRBV4-3 with TRBJ1-2, with TRBD1 matching over 8 bases. The CDR3 covers 15 residues. V lost 0 bases, J lost 8 bases, and 8 bases stayed unmatched. Germline V gives CDR1 LGHNA, CDR2 YSLEER. CDR3 residues: CASSQEFGTGGGYTF. The CDR3 region has the DNA TGCGCCAGCAGCCAAGAGTTTGGCACAGGGGGAGGCTACACCTTC.

The genes are TRBV5-1 and TRBJ1-4; tentative D call: TRBD1 (5 bases). Germline loops: CDR1 SGHRS, CDR2 YFSETQ. This CDR3 contains 13 residues. The germline V and J ends were trimmed by 4 bases and 8 bases, with 12 bases remaining between them. CDR3: CASSATVGEKLFF. CDR3 sequence (DNA): TGCGCCAGCAGCGCGACAGTCGGCGAAAAACTGTTTTTT.

This clonotype was counted only a few times. The chain joins TRBV11-1 to TRBJ2-5; TRBD1 might be the D (7 bases). The ends were cut back, 4 bases at V and 3 bases at J, with 15 bases in the middle. This CDR3 has 15 residues. Germline lookup yields CDR1 SGHAT and CDR2 FQDESV (reference sequence). The CDR3 here is CASSSPARGEETQYF. As DNA, the CDR3 is TGTGCCAGCAGCTCCCCAGCCAGGGGGGAAGAGACCCAGTACTTC.

This clonotype was detected a few times. This chain joins TRBV2 and TRBJ2-3; 12 bases map to TRBD2. CDR3 length: 16 residues. Losses at the gene ends were 7 bases for V and 0 bases for J; bases not matched to a gene: 5. Germline CDR1 SNHLY, CDR2 FYNNEI. The CDR3: CASTEGLAGSTDTQYF. The CDR3 nucleotides are TGTGCCAGCACCGAAGGACTAGCGGGAAGCACAGATACGCAGTATTTT.

This clonotype was seen many times. The chain uses TRBV3-1 and TRBJ2-2; no clear D. Germline CDR1 is LGHDT and CDR2 is YNNKEL (reference sequence). This CDR3 region has 14 residues. The V and J ends lost 4 bases and 1 base respectively, with 7 bases between them. The CDR3 nucleotides are TGTGCCAGCAGCCGGTTCGGGAACACCGGGGAGCTGTTTTTT. As protein: CASSRFGNTGELFF.

V is TRBV27 and J is TRBJ2-5; the match to TRBD1 covers 8 bases. From germline, CDR1 is MNHEY and CDR2 SMNVEV (reference sequence). The CDR3 consists of 14 residues. With V trimmed by 7 bases and J by 5 bases, 9 bases remained unmatched. The CDR3 here is CASTRAGGEETQYF. The CDR3, as DNA: TGTGCCAGCACGAGGGCAGGGGGCGAGGAGACCCAGTACTTC.